This TCR beta chain was recovered during a study of radiotherapy plus CTLA-4 blockade in lung cancer. Findings and caveats of the study: In blood, tumor-derived TCR clones expanded after radiotherapy plus ipilimumab.

Libraries were prepared by immunoSEQ multiplex PCR; TCRdb keeps only in-frame clonotypes and omits some of them. Of approximately 81,000 clones listed, 78% are singletons. The CDR3 sequence is 15 residues long. Per the germline V gene, CDR1 is LGHNA and CDR2 is YSLEER. The V and J ends lost 1 base and 4 bases respectively, with 13 bases between them. This clone has just a few counts. What it binds is unknown. The sequence came from a human donor with non-small cell lung cancer who had a partial response to radiotherapy plus ipilimumab. Some clones in this sample may be carry-over from other donors' samples. The sequencing here drew on peripheral blood, taken from a patient treated with radiotherapy plus ipilimumab. The gene calls are TRBV4-3 and TRBJ1-1, with a possible D match to TRBD1 (5 bases). The CDR3 region is CASSQAITGFTEAFF. Written as DNA, the CDR3 is TGCGCCAGCAGCCAAGCAATCACAGGTTTCACTGAAGCTTTCTTT.